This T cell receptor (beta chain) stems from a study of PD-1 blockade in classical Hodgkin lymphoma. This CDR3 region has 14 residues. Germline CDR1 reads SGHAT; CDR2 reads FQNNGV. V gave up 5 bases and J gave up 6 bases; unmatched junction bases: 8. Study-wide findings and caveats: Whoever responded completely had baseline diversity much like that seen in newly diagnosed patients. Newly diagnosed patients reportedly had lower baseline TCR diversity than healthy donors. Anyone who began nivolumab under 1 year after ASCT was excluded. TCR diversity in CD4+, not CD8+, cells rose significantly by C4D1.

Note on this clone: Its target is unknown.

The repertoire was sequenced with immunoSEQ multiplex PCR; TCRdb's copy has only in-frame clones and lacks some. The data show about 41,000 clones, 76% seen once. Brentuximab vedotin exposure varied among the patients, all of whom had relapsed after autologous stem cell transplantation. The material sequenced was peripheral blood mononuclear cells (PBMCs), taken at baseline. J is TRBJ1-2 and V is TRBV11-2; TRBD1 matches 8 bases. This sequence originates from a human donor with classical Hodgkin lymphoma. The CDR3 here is CASSPKTGADGYTF. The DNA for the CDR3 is TGTGCCAGCAGCCCTAAGACAGGGGCGGATGGCTACACCTTC.